The rows below give T cell receptor beta chains drawn from one sample of a study of shared T cell receptors in the human thymus. The protocol was immunoSEQ multiplex PCR, while the TCRdb copy is restricted to in-frame clones and leaves out a portion. Seen here are approximately 660,000 clones, over 75% observed once, and the top ten hold 0.0095% to 0.013%. These sequences were also reported in another study, on human thymus T cells.

The sequenced material came from thymocytes. These receptors were collected from a boy in the first two years of life with a congenital heart defect. CDR3s include the opening cysteine and the closing phenylalanine or tryptophan. The D gene is left open where the match is weak. Part of the rows lack a size; the others show once, few, many or a class for expanded clones.

>TRBV28|NA|NA|TRBJ2-3
CASSHGAEKSTDTQYF
TGTGCCAGCAGCCACGGAGCGGAGAAAAGCACAGATACGCAGTATTTT
>TRBV6-4|NA|few|TRBJ2-2
CASSDSKGTLPNTGELFF
TGTGCCAGCAGTGACTCGAAAGGGACACTTCCGAACACCGGGGAGCTGTTTTTT
>TRBV30|TRBD2|NA|TRBJ2-7
CAWSRTSGLIYEQYF
TGTGCCTGGAGTAGGACTAGCGGGTTAATCTACGAGCAGTACTTC
>TRBV27|NA|NA|TRBJ2-2
CASNRAGGELFF
TGTGCCAGCAACAGGGCTGGCGGGGAGCTGTTTTTT
>TRBV10-3|TRBD1|once|TRBJ2-1
CAISEEIWDRVDNEQFF
TGTGCCATCAGTGAGGAGATATGGGACAGGGTGGACAATGAGCAGTTCTTC
>TRBV5-6|TRBD1|NA|TRBJ2-7
CASRRAGTEGRYEQYF
TGTGCCAGCAGACGCGCCGGGACAGAGGGTAGGTACGAGCAGTACTTC
>TRBV19|TRBD1|few|TRBJ2-7
CATGTGAPYEQYF
TGTGCCACCGGGACAGGGGCCCCCTACGAGCAGTACTTC
>TRBV10-3|TRBD2|NA|TRBJ2-5
CAISPEGGSGPGTQYF
TGTGCCATCAGTCCGGAGGGCGGGAGCGGTCCGGGGACCCAGTACTTC
>TRBV5-1|NA|once|TRBJ2-7
CASSLEGGPDEQYF
TGCGCCAGCAGCTTGGAGGGGGGGCCCGACGAGCAGTACTTC
>TRBV15|NA|NA|TRBJ2-1
CATSTTRSYNEQFF
TGTGCCACCAGCACAACACGCTCCTACAATGAGCAGTTCTTC
>TRBV12-5|TRBD2|NA|TRBJ2-2
CASAWGGSYTGELFF
TGTGCTAGTGCCTGGGGCGGGAGTTACACCGGGGAGCTGTTTTTT
>TRBV5-1|TRBD2|NA|TRBJ2-7
CASSRMGLAAYEQYF
TGCGCCAGCAGCCGCATGGGACTAGCGGCCTACGAGCAGTACTTC
>TRBV27|NA|NA|TRBJ2-3
CASSSGGGGAGDTQYF
TGTGCCAGCAGTTCCGGGGGTGGAGGGGCTGGAGATACGCAGTATTTT
>TRBV6-5|TRBD1|NA|TRBJ1-5
CASRGGTGGNQPQHF
TGTGCCAGCAGGGGGGGAACAGGGGGCAATCAGCCCCAGCATTTT
>TRBV27|TRBD1|NA|TRBJ1-2
CASSGYRGDNYGYTF
TGTGCCAGCAGTGGATACAGGGGAGATAACTATGGCTACACCTTC
>TRBV4-2|NA|NA|TRBJ2-7
CASSPRGTLFYEQYF
TGTGCCAGCAGCCCGCGCGGGACTCTGTTCTACGAGCAGTACTTC
>TRBV10-3|TRBD1|NA|TRBJ2-1
CAIRGEGQGAYNEQFF
TGTGCCATCAGGGGGGAGGGACAGGGGGCCTACAATGAGCAGTTCTTC
>TRBV7-9|NA|NA|TRBJ1-1
CASSQRSGINTEAFF
TGTGCCAGCAGCCAGAGGTCGGGGATTAACACTGAAGCTTTCTTT
>TRBV7-2|NA|few|TRBJ1-5
CASSLNEDQPQHF
TGTGCCAGCAGCTTAAATGAGGATCAGCCCCAGCATTTT
>TRBV14|NA|NA|TRBJ2-1
CASSQGTGEPPPYNEQFF
TGTGCCAGCAGCCAAGGTACGGGGGAGCCCCCCCCTTACAATGAGCAGTTCTTC
>TRBV29-1|TRBD2|NA|TRBJ2-1
CSVDRVAGEGYNEQFF
TGCAGCGTTGATAGGGTAGCGGGAGAGGGCTACAATGAGCAGTTCTTC
>TRBV19|TRBD1|NA|TRBJ1-1
CASLKTGTGDPWGEAFF
TGTGCCAGCCTAAAAACCGGGACAGGGGATCCTTGGGGTGAAGCTTTCTTT
>TRBV11-3|NA|NA|TRBJ2-3
CASSLGGRRQSTDTQYF
TGTGCCAGCAGCTTAGGGGGTAGGAGACAGAGCACAGATACGCAGTATTTT
>TRBV12-5|TRBD2|NA|TRBJ2-3
CASGLVAGRPDTQYF
TGTGCTAGTGGTTTGGTAGCGGGGCGGCCAGATACGCAGTATTTT
>TRBV5-5|TRBD1|NA|TRBJ2-5
CASSLPPTGDEETQYF
TGTGCCAGCAGCTTGCCCCCCACAGGGGATGAAGAGACCCAGTACTTC
>TRBV19|TRBD1|NA|TRBJ1-1
CASSGGLFGQGHGDTEAFF
TGTGCCAGTAGTGGGGGTCTTTTCGGACAGGGACACGGGGACACTGAAGCTTTCTTT
>TRBV27|NA|NA|TRBJ2-3
CASSLSQGSRTDTQYF
TGTGCCAGCAGTTTATCGCAGGGGTCCCGCACAGATACGCAGTATTTT
>TRBV7-2|NA|NA|TRBJ2-3
CASSLRSGSTDTQYF
TGTGCCAGCAGCTTAAGGAGCGGGAGCACAGATACGCAGTATTTT
>TRBV28|TRBD2|NA|TRBJ2-7
CASSSPVGRGASYEQYF
TGTGCCAGCAGTTCCCCGGTCGGGCGGGGGGCCTCCTACGAGCAGTACTTC
>TRBV27|TRBD2|NA|TRBJ2-7
CASRLLGGTSGLEQYF
TGTGCCAGCAGACTTTTGGGAGGGACTAGCGGTCTCGAGCAGTACTTC
>TRBV11-3|TRBD2|NA|TRBJ2-3
CASSLEGGLAGPDTQYF
TGTGCCAGCAGCTTAGAGGGGGGACTAGCGGGCCCAGATACGCAGTATTTT
>TRBV5-6|TRBD1|NA|TRBJ2-7
CASSKSRDRGIYEQYF
TGTGCCAGCAGCAAATCCCGGGACAGGGGGATCTACGAGCAGTACTTC
>TRBV6-5|TRBD2|once|TRBJ2-1
CASSFGTSGSHEQFF
TGTGCCAGCAGTTTCGGGACTAGCGGGAGCCATGAGCAGTTCTTC
>TRBV20-1|NA|NA|TRBJ2-3
CSASRGNTQYF
TGCAGTGCTAGTAGAGGGAATACGCAGTATTTT
>TRBV5-8|TRBD1|NA|TRBJ2-5
CASSLSGQAIQETQYF
TGTGCCAGCAGCCTCTCGGGACAGGCGATACAAGAGACCCAGTACTTC
>TRBV27|NA|NA|TRBJ1-2
CASSREPGQNYGYTF
TGTGCCAGCAGCCGAGAACCGGGACAAAACTATGGCTACACCTTC
>TRBV5-4|NA|NA|TRBJ2-5
CASSFPLFGETQYF
TGTGCCAGCAGCTTTCCCCTCTTCGGGGAGACCCAGTACTTC
>TRBV6-5|TRBD2|NA|TRBJ2-7
CASSYSLAGVHEQYF
TGTGCCAGCAGTTACTCGCTAGCGGGAGTCCACGAGCAGTACTTC
>TRBV2|TRBD1|NA|TRBJ1-1
CASSPNARQGRSEAFF
TGTGCCAGCAGTCCGAACGCTAGACAGGGTCGGTCTGAAGCTTTCTTT
>TRBV7-9|NA|NA|TRBJ2-7
CASRSQGYEQYF
TGTGCCAGCCGAAGTCAGGGCTACGAGCAGTACTTC
>TRBV9|TRBD2|NA|TRBJ2-7
CASSDPAGRYEQYF
TGTGCCAGCAGCGACCCAGCGGGGCGCTACGAGCAGTACTTC
>TRBV10-3|NA|NA|TRBJ2-7
CAISDGGSYEQYF
TGTGCCATCAGTGATGGCGGTTCCTACGAGCAGTACTTC
>TRBV5-6|NA|NA|TRBJ2-7
CASSLVITGQTYEQYF
TGTGCCAGCAGCTTGGTCATAACAGGGCAGACCTACGAGCAGTACTTC
>TRBV29-1|TRBD1|NA|TRBJ2-3
CSVLKTGTGKSTDTQYF
TGCAGCGTCCTAAAAACCGGGACAGGGAAAAGCACAGATACGCAGTATTTT
>TRBV6-6|TRBD2|NA|TRBJ2-1
CASSYLAGGYNEQFF
TGTGCCAGCAGTTACTTGGCGGGAGGCTACAATGAGCAGTTCTTC
>TRBV2|NA|NA|TRBJ1-2
CASSLRENYGYTF
TGTGCCAGTTCTCTGCGGGAGAACTATGGCTACACCTTC
>TRBV7-9|NA|NA|TRBJ1-2
CASSLVLAGRLANYGYTF
TGTGCCAGCAGCTTAGTCCTGGCAGGGAGGTTAGCTAACTATGGCTACACCTTC
>TRBV7-9|NA|once|TRBJ2-3
CASSLAGVRSDTQYF
TGTGCCAGCAGCTTAGCGGGAGTAAGATCAGATACGCAGTATTTT
>TRBV14|NA|NA|TRBJ2-7
CASSPHRGRRSYEQYF
TGTGCCAGCAGCCCTCATCGGGGGAGAAGGTCCTACGAGCAGTACTTC
>TRBV28|TRBD1|NA|TRBJ2-7
CASSLPPGTGYFYEQYF
TGTGCCAGCAGTTTGCCCCCGGGGACAGGGTATTTCTACGAGCAGTACTTC
>TRBV19|NA|NA|TRBJ1-4
CASSPSLNEKLFF
TGTGCCAGTAGCCCATCGCTAAATGAAAAACTGTTTTTT
>TRBV28|NA|NA|TRBJ2-5
CASSSLQGWDQETQYF
TGTGCCAGCAGTTCATTACAGGGATGGGACCAAGAGACCCAGTACTTC
>TRBV25-1|NA|once|TRBJ1-4
CASSLVQEGKLFF
TGTGCCAGCAGCCTCGTCCAGGAGGGAAAACTGTTTTTT
>TRBV7-2|TRBD2|NA|TRBJ2-5
CASSLGGTSGGAETQYF
TGTGCCAGCAGCTTAGGGGGGACTAGCGGGGGAGCGGAGACCCAGTACTTC
>TRBV7-9|TRBD1|NA|TRBJ2-7
CASSSRTGHSYEQYF
TGTGCCAGCAGCTCCCGGACAGGACACAGCTACGAGCAGTACTTC